The entry below gives a single T cell receptor beta chain sequence along with its context. Its target is not known. These data originate in a study of T-cell memory formation after mild COVID-19. Overall study results and limits: Contracting CD4+ clones sat mainly in CM and EM; CD8+ in EMRA.

A 5'RACE reaction primed in the constant segment made cDNA libraries of TCR alpha and TCR beta, and these carried sample barcodes and UMIs. A single record per CDR3 protein comes from TCRdb applying MiXCR to the 5' RACE reads. The sample lists 250,000 to 400,000 distinct CDR3 sequences, around an eighth seen once, with roughly 23% in the top ten. CDR3 size: 18 residues. Germline V CDR1 and CDR2: SGHAT, FQNNGV. V lost 5 bases and J lost 6; bases outside the gene matches: 12. The TCR sequence derives from a young man who had mild COVID-19 (a few samples of this study predate the infection). Cell type and time point are not known. This rearrangement joins TRBV11-2 to TRBJ2-3, with 15 bases identical to TRBD2. Sequenced material: PBMCs or a T cell subset sorted from them (not recorded which). For the CDR3, the DNA is TGTGCCAGCAGCCCCAGGACTAGCGGGGGGGCCGTTATTGATACGCAGTATTTT. Protein sequence: CASSPRTSGGAVIDTQYF. The full variable domain, its missing parts supplied by reference TRBV11-2 and TRBJ2-3, is EAGVAQSPRYKIIEKRQSVAFWCNPISGHATLYWYQQILGQGPKLLIQFQNNGVVDDSQLPKDRFSAERLKGVDSTLKIQPAKLEDSAVYLCASSPRTSGGAVIDTQYFGPGTRLTVL.